This T cell receptor (beta chain) was sequenced during a study of CD8 T cells in Susac syndrome. Study-level points and caveats: Individuals included in the TCR sequencing and HLA analysis were acknowledged by the study to be relatively few in number.

Losses at the gene ends were 1 base for V and 4 bases for J; bases not matched to a gene: 5. From germline, CDR1 is SGHNT and CDR2 YENEEA. The length of the CDR3 is 15 residues. This clonotype was seen a single time. Its antigen is not known. From blood CD8+ and CD4+ T cells, TCR beta sequences were generated. Reverse transcription of 0.5 to 1 ug RNA used random hexamers. TCR beta CDR3 was amplified by immunoSEQ covering 54 Vbeta and 13 Jbeta. One entry per CDR3 protein, called by TCRdb with MiXCR from the immunoSEQ multiplex PCR reads. The profile shows a few hundred thousand distinct CDR3 sequences, roughly 94% of them singletons.

The sample comprised CD4+ T cells from PBMCs. The chain recombines TRBV11-3 with TRBJ1-1; 8 bases line up with TRBD1. The TCR comes from a human donor with multiple sclerosis. This chain's CDR3 is CASSLGNRGSTEAFF. The CDR3 coding sequence is TGTGCCAGCAGCTTAGGGAACAGGGGGAGCACTGAAGCTTTCTTT.